The sequence of this T cell receptor beta chain was determined in a study of T cells expressing NK-cell markers. For this clonotype: Its target is not known.

Germline V CDR1 and CDR2: DFQATT, SNEGSKA (reference sequence). The length of the CDR3 is 13 residues. As the method of synthesis, 5'RACE template switching with UMIs yielded TCR beta cDNA. From its re-call of the 5' RACE reads, TCRdb lists each CDR3 protein once, without DNA. This table lists roughly 170,000 distinct CDR3 sequences. Study-wide findings and caveats: Of the CD8+ T cells in about 6 donors, roughly 1.0-7.0% belonged to dominant NKG2C+ clonotypes. These clonotypes also led the CD3+CD56-NKG2C+ fraction in a few donors.

The receptor was isolated from a woman between 18 and 70 years old in good health. V usage is TRBV20-1 and J usage is TRBJ2-7. The sequencing sample was made of blood T cells: a sorted CD56 or NKG2C T cell subset, CD4+ or CD8+ T cells, or bulk PBMC T cells (not recorded which). CDR3 loop: CSASAARSYEQYF.